This T cell receptor beta chain was captured in a study of radiotherapy plus CTLA-4 blockade in lung cancer. Study-wide results and limits: Following radiotherapy plus ipilimumab, tumor-derived TCR clones expanded in the blood.

Concerning this clone: Its antigen is not identified.

The germline CDR1 and CDR2 sequences are SNHLY and FYNNEI. The length of the CDR3 is 11 residues. Deletions cut 6 bases from V and 4 bases from J, with 6 bases between. Repertoires were generated with immunoSEQ multiplex PCR, while TCRdb's copy carries only in-frame clones and drops some. The table lists about 93,000 clones, about 86% of them singletons, with roughly 4.9% in the top ten. The clonotype originates from a human donor with non-small cell lung cancer that progressed on radiotherapy plus ipilimumab. V is TRBV2 and J is TRBJ2-5; no firm D call. The sample was peripheral blood, taken from a patient treated with radiotherapy plus ipilimumab. The CDR3 DNA follows: TGTGCCAGCAGAGCCGGAGAGACCCAGTACTTC. This codes for CASRAGETQYF.